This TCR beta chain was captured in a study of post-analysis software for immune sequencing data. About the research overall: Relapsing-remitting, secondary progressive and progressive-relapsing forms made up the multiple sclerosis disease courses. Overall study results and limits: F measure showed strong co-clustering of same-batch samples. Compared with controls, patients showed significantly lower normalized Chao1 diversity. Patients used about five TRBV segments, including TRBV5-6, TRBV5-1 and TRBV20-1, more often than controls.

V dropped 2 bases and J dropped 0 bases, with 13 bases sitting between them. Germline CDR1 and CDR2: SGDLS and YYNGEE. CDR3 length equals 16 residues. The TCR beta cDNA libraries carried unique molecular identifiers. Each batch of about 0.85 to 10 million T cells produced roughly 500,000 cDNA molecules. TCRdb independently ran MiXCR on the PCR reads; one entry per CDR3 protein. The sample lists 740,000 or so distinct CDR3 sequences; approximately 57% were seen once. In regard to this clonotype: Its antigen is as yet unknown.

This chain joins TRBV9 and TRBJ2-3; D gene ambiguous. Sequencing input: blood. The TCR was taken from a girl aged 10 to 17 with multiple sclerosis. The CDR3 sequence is CASSVLGRTSTDTQYF. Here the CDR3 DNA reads TGTGCCAGCAGCGTTCTTGGCCGTACTAGCACAGATACGCAGTATTTT. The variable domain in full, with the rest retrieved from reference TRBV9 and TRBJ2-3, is DSGVTQTPKHLITATGQRVTLRCSPRSGDLSVYWYQQSLDQGLQFLIQYYNGEERAKGNILERFSAQQFPDLHSELNLSSLELGDSALYFCASSVLGRTSTDTQYFGPGTRLTVL.